The clone carrying this T cell receptor (beta chain) occurred a few times. Its antigen remains unknown. An end of the junction does not agree with germline; a read error may underlie this. In the PCR, 60 Vbeta and 13 Jbeta primers were used. Assay: immunoSEQ multiplex PCR; the TCRdb copy retains only in-frame clones and omits some. Of about 73,000 clones in the sample, roughly four fifths were seen once. These data belong to a study of cytomegalovirus exposure and HLA in healthy donors. Findings of the study overall: Later work found that TCR association rates differed between HLA loci; DRB1 had the most and HLA-C the fewest. TCR beta chains associated with HLA were, in a later analysis, more clonally expanded than equally common others.

CDR1 is ENHRY and CDR2 is SYGVKD in the germline V gene. The CDR3 extends over 15 amino acids. Input material: PBMCs. The receptor comes from a man aged 65 to 85 in good health and CMV-seronegative. The V and J genes are TRBV10-3 and TRBJ1-1, with a tentative D call TRBD1 (5 bases). The DNA for the CDR3 is TGTGCCAGCAGTTACTCGGGCAGGGCAAACACTGAAGCTTTCTTT. Amino acids: CASSYSGRANTEAFF.